Sequencing of this T cell receptor beta chain was carried out in a study of memory CD4+ T cells and cytomegalovirus serostatus. The CDR3 covers 13 residues. The V and J ends lost 11 bases and 4 bases, in that order; junction bases with no gene match: 8. The V gene's germline CDR1 is LNHDA and CDR2 SQIVND (reference sequence). The protocol was immunoSEQ multiplex PCR, while the TCRdb copy is restricted to in-frame clones and leaves out a portion. The sample holds some 53,000 clones, about 73% seen once. Single viable CD3+CD4+CD8-CD45RO+ cells were sorted as the memory CD4+ T cells. Donors' CMV status reflects serum IgG against pp150, pp28, p38, p52.

The gene calls are TRBV19 and TRBJ1-2; 9 bases are a match to TRBD1. Source material: memory CD4+ T cells from blood. This clonotype was sampled from an adult in good health and CMV-seronegative. The CDR3 nucleotides read TGTGCCGTCTCCCGGGGACAGGGCTATGGCTACACCTTC. It is translated as CAVSRGQGYGYTF.